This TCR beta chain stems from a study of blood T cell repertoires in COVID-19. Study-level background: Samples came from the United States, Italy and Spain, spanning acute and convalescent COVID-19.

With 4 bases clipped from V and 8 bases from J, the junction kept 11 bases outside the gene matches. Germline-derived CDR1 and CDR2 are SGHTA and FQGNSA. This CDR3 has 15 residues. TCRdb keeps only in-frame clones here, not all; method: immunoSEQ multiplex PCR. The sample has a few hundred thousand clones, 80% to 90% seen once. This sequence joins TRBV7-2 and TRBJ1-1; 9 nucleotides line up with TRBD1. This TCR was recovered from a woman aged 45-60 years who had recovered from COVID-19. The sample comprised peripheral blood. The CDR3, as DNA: TGTGCCAGCAGCTCAAAAACCGGGACAGGGACAGAAGCTTTCTTT. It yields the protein CASSSKTGTGTEAFF.